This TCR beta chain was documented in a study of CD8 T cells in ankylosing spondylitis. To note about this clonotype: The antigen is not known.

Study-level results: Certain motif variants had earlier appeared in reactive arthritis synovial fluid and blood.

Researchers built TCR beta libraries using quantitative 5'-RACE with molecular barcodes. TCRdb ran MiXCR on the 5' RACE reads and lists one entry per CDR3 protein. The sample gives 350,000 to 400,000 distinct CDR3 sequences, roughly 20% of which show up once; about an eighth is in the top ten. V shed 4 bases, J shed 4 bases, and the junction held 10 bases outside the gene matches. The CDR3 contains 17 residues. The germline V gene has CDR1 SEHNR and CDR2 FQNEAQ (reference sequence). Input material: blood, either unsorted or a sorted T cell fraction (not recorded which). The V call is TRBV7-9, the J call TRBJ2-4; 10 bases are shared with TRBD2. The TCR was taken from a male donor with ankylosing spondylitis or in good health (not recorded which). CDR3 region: CASSSTPSGGPKNIQYF. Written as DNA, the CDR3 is TGTGCCAGCAGCTCCACCCCTAGCGGGGGTCCTAAAAACATTCAGTACTTC.